This T cell receptor (beta chain) was recorded in a study of Graves' ophthalmopathy and Graves' hyperthyroidism. Study results and limitations: Blood shared most expanded thyroid clonotypes above 0.001 frequency.

RNA transcripts were the source from which TCR beta CDR3 regions were amplified. The authors performed first-round RT-PCR with HTBI primers and then a second-round multiplex PCR. From the multiplex PCR reads, TCRdb called clonotypes with MiXCR, one entry per CDR3 protein. Counted here are some 520,000 distinct CDR3 sequences, about an eighth occurring once; the ten biggest clones make up 8% to 10%. Deletions cut 0 bases from V and 2 bases from J, with 16 bases between. This CDR3 contains 17 residues. Germline-derived CDR1 and CDR2 are MNHEY and SVGEGT. This clonotype was detected ten times or more. The antigen remains unidentified. Donors with ophthalmopathy: moderate-to-severe activity, CAS ≥3, NOSPECS ≥4, duration under 3 months.

Specimen: blood. The J gene is TRBJ2-5, the V gene TRBV6-2 or TRBV6-3; perhaps TRBD1 as D (5 bases). This clonotype originated in a young woman with Graves' ophthalmopathy. CDR3 nucleotide sequence: TGTGCCAGCAGTTACTCGAAACGTTGGACACATCAAGAGACCCAGTACTTC. Translation gives CASSYSKRWTHQETQYF.